This record concerns one TCR beta chain sequence. The antigen remains unidentified. TCRdb re-analyzed the 5' RACE reads; it lists each CDR3 protein once, without DNA. The ten most abundant clones cover around 4% of a sample with 250,000 or so distinct CDR3 sequences. The data derive from a study of T cells expressing NK-cell markers. The V gene's germline CDR1 is SEHNR and CDR2 FQNEAQ (reference sequence). The CDR3 runs to 14 residues. Whole-study findings and limits: The CD3+CD56-NKG2C+ fraction of a handful of donors was also led by these clonotypes.

The receptor was isolated from a woman between 18 and 70 years old in good health. The sequenced material came from blood T cells: a sorted CD56 or NKG2C T cell subset, CD4+ or CD8+ T cells, or bulk PBMC T cells (not recorded which). This chain connects TRBV7-9 to TRBJ2-5; as DNA is missing, the TRBD1 call by TCRdb cannot be tested. The CDR3 loop is CASSLIPGAETQYF.